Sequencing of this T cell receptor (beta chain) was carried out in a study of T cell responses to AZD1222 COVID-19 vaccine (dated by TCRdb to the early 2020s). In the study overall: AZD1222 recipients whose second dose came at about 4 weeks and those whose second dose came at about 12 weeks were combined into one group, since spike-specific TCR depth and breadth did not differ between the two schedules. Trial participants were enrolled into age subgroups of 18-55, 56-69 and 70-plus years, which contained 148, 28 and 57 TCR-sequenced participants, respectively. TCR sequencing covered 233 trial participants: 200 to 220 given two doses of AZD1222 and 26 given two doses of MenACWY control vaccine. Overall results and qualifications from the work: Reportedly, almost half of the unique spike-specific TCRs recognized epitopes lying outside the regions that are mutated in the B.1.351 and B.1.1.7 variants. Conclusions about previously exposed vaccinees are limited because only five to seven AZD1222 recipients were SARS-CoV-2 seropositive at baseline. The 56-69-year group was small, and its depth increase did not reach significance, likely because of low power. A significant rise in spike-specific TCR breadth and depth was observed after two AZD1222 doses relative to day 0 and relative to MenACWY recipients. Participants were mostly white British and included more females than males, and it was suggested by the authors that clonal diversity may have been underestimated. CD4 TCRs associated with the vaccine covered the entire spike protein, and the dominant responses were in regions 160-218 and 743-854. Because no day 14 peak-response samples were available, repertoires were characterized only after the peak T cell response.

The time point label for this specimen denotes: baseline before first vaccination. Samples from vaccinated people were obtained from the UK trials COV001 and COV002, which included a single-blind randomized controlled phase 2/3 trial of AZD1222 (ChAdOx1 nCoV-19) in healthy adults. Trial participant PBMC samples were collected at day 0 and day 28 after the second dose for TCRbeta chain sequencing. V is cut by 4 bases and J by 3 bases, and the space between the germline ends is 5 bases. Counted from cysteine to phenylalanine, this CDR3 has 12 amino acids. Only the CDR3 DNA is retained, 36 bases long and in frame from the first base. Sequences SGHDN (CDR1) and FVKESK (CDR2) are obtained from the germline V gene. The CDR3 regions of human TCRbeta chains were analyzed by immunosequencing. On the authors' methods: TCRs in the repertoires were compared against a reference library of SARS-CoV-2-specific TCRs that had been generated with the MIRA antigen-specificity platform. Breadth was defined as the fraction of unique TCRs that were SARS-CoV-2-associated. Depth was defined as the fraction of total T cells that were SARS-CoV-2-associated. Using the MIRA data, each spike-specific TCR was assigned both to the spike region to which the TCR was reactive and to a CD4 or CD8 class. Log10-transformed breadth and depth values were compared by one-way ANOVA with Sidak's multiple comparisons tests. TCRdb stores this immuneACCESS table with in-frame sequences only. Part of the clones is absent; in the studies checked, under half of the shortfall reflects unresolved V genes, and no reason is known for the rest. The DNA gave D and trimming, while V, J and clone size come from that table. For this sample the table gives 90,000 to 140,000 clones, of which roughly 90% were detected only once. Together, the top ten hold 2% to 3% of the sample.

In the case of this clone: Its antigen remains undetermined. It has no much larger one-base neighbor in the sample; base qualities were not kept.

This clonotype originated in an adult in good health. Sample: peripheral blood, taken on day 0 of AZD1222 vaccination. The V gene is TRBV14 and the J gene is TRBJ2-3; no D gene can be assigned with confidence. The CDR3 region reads CASSLLTDTQYF. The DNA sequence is TGTGCCAGCAGCCTCCTGACAGATACGCAGTATTTT.